Following are 27 T cell receptor beta chains from one sample sequenced in a study of T cells in Graves' hyperthyroidism and ophthalmopathy. The source material, RNA transcripts, was used to amplify TCR beta CDR3 regions. First-round RT-PCR of the TCR CDR3 relied on the HTBI primer set. Using its own MiXCR run on the multiplex PCR reads, TCRdb lists one record per CDR3 protein. The sample shows hundreds of thousands of distinct CDR3 sequences, 15% to 20% of them seen only once. Sequencing used blood. The receptor source for this set is a woman in her twenties or thirties with Graves' hyperthyroidism.

This clonotype has just a few counts. V gene TRBV7-2 combines with J gene TRBJ1-2, with D perhaps TRBD1 (6 bases). Germline V gene lookup returns CDR1 SGHTA and CDR2 FQGNSA. This CDR3 has 17 amino acids. V shed 2 bases and J shed 2 bases, with 18 bases lying between them. The CDR3 coding sequence is TGTGCCAGCAGCTTACCCTGGACAGCGGGGAAAAACTATGGCTACACCTTC. Translating it yields CASSLPWTAGKNYGYTF.

This clonotype has ten or more counts. This rearrangement joins TRBV12-3 or TRBV12-4 to TRBJ2-1; D remains unclear. Trimming pared 0 bases from V and 5 bases from J, leaving 14 bases between. The CDR3 runs to 16 residues. For the CDR3, the DNA is TGTGCCAGCAGTTTAGCGCTCACTGAGACCAACAATGAGCAGTTCTTC. Encoded protein: CASSLALTETNNEQFF.

V and J are TRBV5-1 and TRBJ1-4; D is ambiguous. The length of the CDR3 is 16 residues. V lost 0 bases to trimming and J lost 0 bases, with 9 bases between them. In germline, CDR1 is SGHRS, CDR2 YFSETQ. The CDR3 here is CASSLGHYATNEKLFF. The CDR3 DNA reads TGCGCCAGCAGCTTGGGTCATTACGCAACTAATGAAAAACTGTTTTTT.

This clonotype was recorded many times. The rearrangement joins TRBV28 to TRBJ1-1; D is possibly TRBD1 (6 bases). This CDR3 spans 14 amino acids. The V end lost 5 bases, the J end lost 4 bases, and 14 bases lay between the germline ends. In germline, CDR1 is MDHEN, CDR2 SYDVKM. In DNA, the CDR3 is TGTGCCAGCAGTCCGCCGGGGGGCTTCACTGAAGCTTTCTTT. Translated, it gives CASSPPGGFTEAFF.

This chain joins TRBV25-1 and TRBJ2-2, with D perhaps given as TRBD1 or TRBD2 (5 bases each). V was shortened by 0 bases and J by 0 bases, with 11 bases between the two germline ends. The CDR3 is 17 residues long. Germline V gene data show CDR1 as MGHDK and CDR2 as SYGVNS. The CDR3: CASSEYPGRANTGELFF. CDR3 in DNA: TGTGCCAGCAGTGAATACCCAGGGCGGGCGAACACCGGGGAGCTGTTTTTT.

This clonotype has just a few counts. The chain joins TRBV25-1 to TRBJ2-1, with TRBD2 matching 9 bases. The CDR3 length is 19 residues. The germline V gene has CDR1 MGHDK and CDR2 SYGVNS. J lost 1 base, V lost 8 bases, and 18 bases had no gene match. The CDR3 region has the DNA TGTGCCAGCGGCGGCGCTAGCGGGGTTAGGGCCCTTTCCTACAATGAGCAGTTCTTC. It translates to CASGGASGVRALSYNEQFF.

This clonotype occurred many times. The chain employs TRBV5-1 and TRBJ2-2; D not resolved. The CDR3 covers 15 residues. Germline V lookup: CDR1 SGHRS, CDR2 YFSETQ. The germline V and J ends were trimmed by 2 bases and 5 bases, with 13 bases remaining between them. The CDR3 reads CASSFGQHGTGELFF. CDR3 DNA: TGCGCCAGCAGCTTTGGCCAGCATGGTACCGGGGAGCTGTTTTTT.

This sequence joins TRBV6-5 and TRBJ1-2; 10 bases fit TRBD1. V lost 0 bases and J lost 3; bases outside the gene matches: 7. The CDR3 contains 17 residues. Germline CDR1 MNHEY, CDR2 SVGAGI. The CDR3: CASSYSALGTGDYGYTF. The CDR3 DNA reads as TGTGCCAGCAGTTACTCTGCACTAGGGACAGGGGACTATGGCTACACCTTC.

In this sample, this clonotype turned up many times. The chain joins TRBV27 to TRBJ2-5; a possible D gene is TRBD2 (5 bases). Germline V gene lookup returns CDR1 MNHEY and CDR2 SMNVEV (reference sequence). The CDR3 consists of 11 residues. Trimming took off 10 bases at V and 4 bases at J, with 10 bases between the two ends. The CDR3 protein is CAIGVRETQYF. The CDR3 DNA follows: TGTGCCATCGGGGTTCGAGAGACCCAGTACTTC.

The J gene is TRBJ2-5, the V gene TRBV9; D remains unclear. Deletions cut 0 bases from V and 1 base from J, with 10 bases between. This CDR3 is built from 15 residues. Germline CDR1 is SGDLS and CDR2 is YYNGEE. CDR3 in DNA: TGTGCCAGCAGCGTAGCTACAAGGATCCAAGAGACCCAGTACTTC. Its translation is CASSVATRIQETQYF.

This clonotype was counted a few times. The chain couples TRBV4-3 to TRBJ2-5; D is ambiguous. V was shortened by 0 bases and J by 5 bases, with 7 bases between the two germline ends. CDR1 and CDR2 from the germline V gene are LGHNA and YSLEER. The CDR3 length is 13 residues. As DNA, the CDR3 is TGCGCCAGCAGCCAAGAGTACGGTGAGACCCAGTACTTC. This codes for CASSQEYGETQYF.

On this clonotype: A much bigger clone sits one base away, suggesting this may be a read error. The rearrangement uses TRBV28 and TRBJ1-1; D not certain. Trimming shortened V by 8 bases and J by 3 bases, and 13 bases separated the two germline ends. This CDR3 contains 13 residues. CDR1 MDHEN and CDR2 SYDVKM come from the germline V gene. CDR3 residues: CASLTRSDTEAFF. CDR3 in DNA: TGTGCCAGCTTAACCAGGTCCGACACTGAAGCTTTCTTT.

The rearrangement joins TRBV20-1 to TRBJ2-7; D perhaps matches TRBD2 (5 bases). This CDR3 comprises 12 residues. CDR1 is DFQATT and CDR2 is SNEGSKA in the germline V gene (reference sequence). V lost 7 bases to trimming and J lost 0 bases, with 10 bases between them. CDR3 nucleotides: TGCAGTGTTGAGCGGAGCTCCTACGAGCAGTACTTC. Translated: CSVERSSYEQYF.

The chain employs TRBV28 and TRBJ2-7; 9 nucleotides match TRBD2. Unmatched junction bases numbered 15, after V lost 6 bases and J lost 3 bases. Looked up from germline, CDR1 is MDHEN and CDR2 is SYDVKM. The CDR3 length is 17 residues. The DNA of the CDR3 is TGTGCCAGCAGGAATAGCCGGTTGGCGGGAGGGCACTACGAGCAGTACTTC. This sequence encodes CASRNSRLAGGHYEQYF. Drawing the rest from reference TRBV28 and TRBJ2-7, the complete variable domain is DVKVTQSSRYLVKRTGEKVFLECVQDMDHENMFWYRQDPGLGLRLIYFSYDVKMKEKGDIPEGYSVSREKKERFSLILESASTNQTSMYLCASRNSRLAGGHYEQYFGPGTRLTVT.

This clonotype has ten or more counts. This chain joins TRBV28 and TRBJ2-7; TRBD1 matches at 7 bases. Germline-derived CDR1 and CDR2 are MDHEN and SYDVKM. J lost 4 bases, V lost 6 bases, and 12 bases had no gene match. The CDR3 spans 15 residues. CDR3 in DNA: TGTGCCAGCAGAAGTACCGGGACAGCCAAATACGAGCAGTACTTC. It yields the protein CASRSTGTAKYEQYF.

This clonotype was seen repeatedly, ten times or more. This rearrangement joins TRBV2 to TRBJ2-7; the match to TRBD1 covers 8 bases. This CDR3 has 15 residues. Germline trimming cut 4 bases from V and 3 bases from J; bases unmatched to any gene: 8. The germline gives CDR1 SNHLY, CDR2 FYNNEI. CDR3 protein: CASSVLPGGNYEQYF. CDR3 coding DNA: TGTGCCAGCAGTGTTTTGCCAGGGGGCAACTACGAGCAGTACTTC. The variable domain in full, completed from reference TRBV2 and TRBJ2-7, reads EPEVTQTPSHQVTQMGQEVILRCVPISNHLYFYWYRQILGQKVEFLVSFYNNEISEKSEIFDDQFSVERPDGSNFTLKIRSTKLEDSAMYFCASSVLPGGNYEQYFGPGTRLTVT.

To note about this clonotype: A much larger clone lies a single base off, so this may be a read error. V and J are TRBV20-1 and TRBJ2-1; 9 nucleotides align to TRBD1. The germline gives CDR1 DFQATT, CDR2 SNEGSKA (reference sequence). CDR3 size: 15 residues. The trim removed 0 bases at V and 5 bases at J, leaving 5 bases unmatched. This CDR3 reads CSARDGTGRDNEQFF. The CDR3 DNA is TGCAGTGCTAGAGATGGGACAGGGAGAGACAATGAGCAGTTCTTC.

This clonotype was recorded many times. The junction does not match germline at one end; this may be a read error. The chain combines TRBV5-1 with TRBJ2-3; D call uncertain. The CDR3 totals 13 residues. Germline loops: CDR1 SGHRS, CDR2 YFSETQ. CDR3 in DNA: TGTGCCAGCAGCTTAGTGGGCACAGATACGCAGTATTTT. It yields the protein CASSLVGTDTQYF.

This clonotype appeared a few times. V gene TRBV6-2 or TRBV6-3 combines with J gene TRBJ2-3, with D possibly being TRBD2 (5 bases). This CDR3 has 14 amino acids. Deletions cut 6 bases from V and 4 bases from J, with 14 bases between. Germline loops: CDR1 MNHEY, CDR2 SVGEGT. The CDR3 DNA sequence: TGTGCCAGCAGCCGAAGAGGGAATCCAGATACGCAGTATTTT. Amino acids: CASSRRGNPDTQYF.

This clonotype appeared many times. The chain couples TRBV7-3 to TRBJ1-2, with 8 bases that match TRBD1. This CDR3 contains 13 residues. With 4 bases clipped from V and 7 bases from J, the junction kept 5 bases outside the gene matches. The germline V gene encodes CDR1 SGHTA and CDR2 FQGTGA. CDR3 loop: CASSSGQGGGYTF. The DNA of the CDR3 is TGTGCCAGCAGCTCAGGACAGGGTGGTGGCTACACCTTC. The variable domain in full, with the rest retrieved from reference TRBV7-3 and TRBJ1-2, is GAGVSQTPSNKVTEKGKYVELRCDPISGHTALYWYRQSLGQGPEFLIYFQGTGAADDSGLPNDRFFAVRPEGSVSTLKIQRTERGDSAVYLCASSSGQGGGYTFGSGTRLTVV.

The V and J genes are TRBV18 and TRBJ1-5, with D hard to call. The CDR3 covers 16 residues. V was trimmed by 6 bases and J by 1 base, leaving 16 bases between them. The germline CDR1 and CDR2 sequences are KGHSH and LQKENI. The CDR3 sequence is CASSLVGKGSNQPQHF. The CDR3, as DNA: TGTGCCAGCTCGCTGGTGGGGAAAGGAAGCAATCAGCCCCAGCATTTT.

This clonotype was detected a few times. The J gene is TRBJ1-5, the V gene TRBV30; 8 positions match TRBD1. Germline CDR1 reads GTSNPN; CDR2 reads SVGIG (reference sequence). CDR3 length: 13 amino acids. J was trimmed by 4 bases and V by 3 bases; bases with no gene match: 2. DNA for the CDR3: TGTGCCTGGAGGGACAGGGAAAATCAGCCCCAGCATTTT. Protein sequence: CAWRDRENQPQHF.

At least ten counts were recorded for this clonotype. The V gene is TRBV5-1, the J gene TRBJ1-1; 7 bases match TRBD1. Germline values: CDR1 SGHRS, CDR2 YFSETQ. There are 15 residues in the CDR3. With 4 bases clipped from V and 3 bases from J, the junction kept 9 bases outside the gene matches. The CDR3 sequence is CASSDQMGQHTEAFF. In DNA form, the CDR3 reads TGCGCCAGCAGCGATCAGATGGGACAGCACACTGAAGCTTTCTTT.

This clonotype was counted only a few times. This chain joins TRBV7-9 and TRBJ2-2; D not certain. V was clipped by 5 bases and J by 3 bases, with 31 bases between them. Per germline, CDR1 SEHNR and CDR2 FQNEAQ (reference sequence). CDR3 length equals 21 residues. The CDR3 spells CASSDGEIVDLRLRDTGELFF. For the CDR3, the DNA is TGTGCCAGCAGCGACGGAGAGATTGTGGACCTGAGGCTTAGAGACACCGGGGAGCTGTTTTTT.

The genes are TRBV4-1 and TRBJ1-1; a possible D gene is TRBD1 (6 bases). V lost 0 bases and J lost 7, with 15 bases in between. The CDR3 is 15 residues long. Germline CDR1 and CDR2: MGHRA and YSYEKL. CDR3 protein: CASSQEIWGANEAFF. CDR3 nucleotide sequence: TGCGCCAGCAGCCAAGAAATATGGGGGGCGAATGAAGCTTTCTTT.

This clonotype was found many times. The CDR3 DNA reads TGTGCCAGCAGCTTAGTCGCCCAAAGGACGTACGAGCAGTACTTC. It codes for CASSLVAQRTYEQYF. V gene TRBV11-1 combines with J gene TRBJ2-7; unclear D gene. V lost 1 base and J lost 4, with 14 bases in between. The germline CDR1 and CDR2 sequences are SGHAT and FQDESV (reference sequence). The CDR3 has 15 amino acids.

This clonotype was found many times. The CDR3 spells CAISEPGYGYEQYF. The CDR3 DNA is TGTGCCATCAGTGAGCCCGGCTATGGCTACGAGCAGTACTTC. This chain connects TRBV10-3 to TRBJ2-7, with D hard to call. The CDR3 consists of 14 residues. CDR1 ENHRY and CDR2 SYGVKD come from the germline V gene. The ends were cut back, 2 bases at V and 3 bases at J, with 11 bases in the middle.